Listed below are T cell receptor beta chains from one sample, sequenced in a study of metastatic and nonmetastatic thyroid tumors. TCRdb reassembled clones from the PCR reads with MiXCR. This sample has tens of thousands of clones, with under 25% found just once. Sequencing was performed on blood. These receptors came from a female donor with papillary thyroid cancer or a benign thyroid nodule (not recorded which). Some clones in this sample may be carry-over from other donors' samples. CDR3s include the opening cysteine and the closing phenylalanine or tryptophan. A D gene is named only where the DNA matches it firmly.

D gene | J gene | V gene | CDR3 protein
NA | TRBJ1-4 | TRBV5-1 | CASSLGVQDKMKKLFF
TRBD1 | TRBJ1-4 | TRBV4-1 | CASSPRLPGQLSVHEKLFF
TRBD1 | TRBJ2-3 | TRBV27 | CASISLKGASDTHYF
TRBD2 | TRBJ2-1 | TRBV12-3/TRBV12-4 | CASRRGGSHNEQFF
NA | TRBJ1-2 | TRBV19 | CVTGGMEGYTF
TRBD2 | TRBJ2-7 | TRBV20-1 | CSAGRENSYEQYF
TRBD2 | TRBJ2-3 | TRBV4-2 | CASSQHSGSTDTQYF
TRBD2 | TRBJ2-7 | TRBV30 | CAWSVGLAGTYEQYF
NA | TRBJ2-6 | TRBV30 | CAWGRGSGANVLTF
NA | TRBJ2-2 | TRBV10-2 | CASSDSRAGSGTGELFF
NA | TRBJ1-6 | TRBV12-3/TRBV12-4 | CASSLLLSNSPLHF
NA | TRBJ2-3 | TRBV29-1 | CSVEDNPDAQYF
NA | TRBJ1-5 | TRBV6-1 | CASSEAGGDPQPQHF
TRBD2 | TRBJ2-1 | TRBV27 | CASSLASGRVDEQFF
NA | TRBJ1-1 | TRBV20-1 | CSARDSQNTEAFF
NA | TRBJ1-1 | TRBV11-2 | CASSLEADWDAEAFF
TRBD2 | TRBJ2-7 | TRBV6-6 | CASSYLKTSGSYEQYF
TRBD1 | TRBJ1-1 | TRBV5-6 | CASSFWDRNTEAFF
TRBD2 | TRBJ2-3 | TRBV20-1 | CSARLGLAGVVDTQYF
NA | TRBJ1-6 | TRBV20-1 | CSAYLTGDNSPLHF
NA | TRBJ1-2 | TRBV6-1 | CASSEEGSYAGLNYGYTF
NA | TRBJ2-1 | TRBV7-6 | CASSLSYNEQFF
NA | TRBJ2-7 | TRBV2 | CASSDPPVQVVQNHYEQYF
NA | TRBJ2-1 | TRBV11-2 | CASSPFGSGIYNEHFF
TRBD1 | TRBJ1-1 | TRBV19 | CASSIKAPGQGWANTEAFF
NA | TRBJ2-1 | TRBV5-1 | CASSFGGSSYNEQFF
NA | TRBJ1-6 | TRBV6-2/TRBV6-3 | CASSYSGDGDVSPLHF
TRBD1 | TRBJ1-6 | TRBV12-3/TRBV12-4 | CASSSPKDRENGGSPLHF
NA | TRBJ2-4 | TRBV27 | CASGSSGALAKNIQYF
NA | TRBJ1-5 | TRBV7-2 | CASSLIRGIGKPQHF
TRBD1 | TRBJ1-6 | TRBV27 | CASTRGRGSPLHF
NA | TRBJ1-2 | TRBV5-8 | CASSLGYGYTF
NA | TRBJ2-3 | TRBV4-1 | CASSLMTRDTQYF
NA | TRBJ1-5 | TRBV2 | CASSERGSGNQPQHF
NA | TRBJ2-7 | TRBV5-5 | CASSLGLVSTYEQYF
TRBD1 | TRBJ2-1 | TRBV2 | CASRTGTGAYNEQFF
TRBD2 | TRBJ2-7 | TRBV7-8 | CASSLTQRAGGYEQYF
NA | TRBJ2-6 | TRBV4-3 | CASSPGPRVSGANVLTF
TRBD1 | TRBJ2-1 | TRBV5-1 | CASSLQGARANEQFF
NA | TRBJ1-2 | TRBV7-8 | CASSPSLYTSYGYTF
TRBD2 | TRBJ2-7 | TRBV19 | CATKTSGASYEQYF
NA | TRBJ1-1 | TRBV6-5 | CASSFGLDSNTEAFF
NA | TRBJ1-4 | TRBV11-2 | CASSLTIGGNEKLFF
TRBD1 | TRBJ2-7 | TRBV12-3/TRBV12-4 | CASSLDRCDDQYF
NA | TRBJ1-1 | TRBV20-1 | CSANGGNTEAFF
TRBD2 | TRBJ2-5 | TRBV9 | CASSVVPLAGGGETQYF
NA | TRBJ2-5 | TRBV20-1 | CSAKLLGGETQYF
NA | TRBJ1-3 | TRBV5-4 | CASSPDVNSGNTIYF
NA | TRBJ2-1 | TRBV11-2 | CASSLDSGTTGQFF
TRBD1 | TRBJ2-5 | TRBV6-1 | CASRAGQGATQETQYF
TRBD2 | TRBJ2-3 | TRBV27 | CATQSGLAGRTDTQYF
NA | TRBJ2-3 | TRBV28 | CASSFSGSIVTDTQYF
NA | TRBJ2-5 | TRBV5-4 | CAISLIRQQETHYF
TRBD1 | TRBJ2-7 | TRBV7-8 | CASSSAGTGVGEQYF
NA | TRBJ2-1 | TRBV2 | CASSESRGSYNEQFF
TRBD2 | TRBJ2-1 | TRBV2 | CASRQSSGGNEQFF
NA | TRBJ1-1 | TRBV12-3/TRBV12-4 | CASSMRGGDTEAFF
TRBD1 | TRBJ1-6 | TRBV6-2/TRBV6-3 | CASSYGGARGSPLHF
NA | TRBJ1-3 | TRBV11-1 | CASSLKPSVGLGRGNTIYF